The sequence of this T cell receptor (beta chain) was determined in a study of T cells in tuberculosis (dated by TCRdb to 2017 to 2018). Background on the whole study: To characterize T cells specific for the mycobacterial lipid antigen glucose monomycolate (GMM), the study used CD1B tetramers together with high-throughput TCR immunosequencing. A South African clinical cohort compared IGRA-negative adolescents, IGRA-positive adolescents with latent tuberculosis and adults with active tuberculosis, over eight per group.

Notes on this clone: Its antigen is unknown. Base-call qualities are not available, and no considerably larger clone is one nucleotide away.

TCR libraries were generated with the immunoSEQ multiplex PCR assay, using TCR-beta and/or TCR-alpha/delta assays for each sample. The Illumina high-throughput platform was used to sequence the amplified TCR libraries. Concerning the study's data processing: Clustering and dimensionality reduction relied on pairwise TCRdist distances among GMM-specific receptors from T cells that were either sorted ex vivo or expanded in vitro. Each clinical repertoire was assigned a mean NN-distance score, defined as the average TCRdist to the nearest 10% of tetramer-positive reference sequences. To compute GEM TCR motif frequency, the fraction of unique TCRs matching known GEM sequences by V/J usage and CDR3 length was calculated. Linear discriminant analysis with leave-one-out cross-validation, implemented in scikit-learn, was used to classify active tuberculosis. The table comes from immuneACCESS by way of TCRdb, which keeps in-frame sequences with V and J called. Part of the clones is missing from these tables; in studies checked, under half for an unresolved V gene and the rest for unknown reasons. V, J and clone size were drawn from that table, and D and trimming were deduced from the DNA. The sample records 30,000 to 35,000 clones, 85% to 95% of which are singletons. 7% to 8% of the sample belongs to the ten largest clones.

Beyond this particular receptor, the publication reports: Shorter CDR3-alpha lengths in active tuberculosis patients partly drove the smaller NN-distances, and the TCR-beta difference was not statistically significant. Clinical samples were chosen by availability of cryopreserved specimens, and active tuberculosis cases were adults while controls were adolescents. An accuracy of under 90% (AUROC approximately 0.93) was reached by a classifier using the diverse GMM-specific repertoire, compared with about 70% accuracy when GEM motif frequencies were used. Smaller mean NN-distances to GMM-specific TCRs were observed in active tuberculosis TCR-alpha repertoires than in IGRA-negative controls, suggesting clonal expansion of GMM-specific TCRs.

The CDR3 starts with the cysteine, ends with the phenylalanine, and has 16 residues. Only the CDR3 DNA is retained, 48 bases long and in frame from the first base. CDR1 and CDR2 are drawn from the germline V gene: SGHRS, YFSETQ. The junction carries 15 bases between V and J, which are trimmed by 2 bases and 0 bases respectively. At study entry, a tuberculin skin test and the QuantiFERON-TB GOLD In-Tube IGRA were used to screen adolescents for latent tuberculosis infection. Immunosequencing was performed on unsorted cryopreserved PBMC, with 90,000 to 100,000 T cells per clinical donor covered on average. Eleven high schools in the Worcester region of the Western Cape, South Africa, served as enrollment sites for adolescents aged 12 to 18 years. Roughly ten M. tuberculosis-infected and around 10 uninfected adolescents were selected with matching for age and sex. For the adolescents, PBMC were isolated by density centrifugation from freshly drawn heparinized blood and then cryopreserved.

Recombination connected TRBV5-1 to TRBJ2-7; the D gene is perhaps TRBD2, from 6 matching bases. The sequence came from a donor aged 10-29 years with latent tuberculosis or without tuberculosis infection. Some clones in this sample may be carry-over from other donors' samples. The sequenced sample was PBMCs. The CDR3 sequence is CASSFGGALHSYEQYF. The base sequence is TGCGCCAGCAGCTTCGGGGGTGCTCTCCACTCCTACGAGCAGTACTTC.